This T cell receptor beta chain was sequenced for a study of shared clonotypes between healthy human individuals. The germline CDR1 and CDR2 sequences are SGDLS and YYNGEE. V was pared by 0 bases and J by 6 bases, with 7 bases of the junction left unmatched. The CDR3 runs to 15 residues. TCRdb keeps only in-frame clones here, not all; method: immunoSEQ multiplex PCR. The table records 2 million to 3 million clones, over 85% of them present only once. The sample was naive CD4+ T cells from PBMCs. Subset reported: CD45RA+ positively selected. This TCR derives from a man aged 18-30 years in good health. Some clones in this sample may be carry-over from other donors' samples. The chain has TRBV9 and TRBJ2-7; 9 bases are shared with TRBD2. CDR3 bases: TGTGCCAGCAGCGTAGGTTGGGCGGGAGGGGCCGAGCAGTACTTC. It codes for CASSVGWAGGAEQYF.